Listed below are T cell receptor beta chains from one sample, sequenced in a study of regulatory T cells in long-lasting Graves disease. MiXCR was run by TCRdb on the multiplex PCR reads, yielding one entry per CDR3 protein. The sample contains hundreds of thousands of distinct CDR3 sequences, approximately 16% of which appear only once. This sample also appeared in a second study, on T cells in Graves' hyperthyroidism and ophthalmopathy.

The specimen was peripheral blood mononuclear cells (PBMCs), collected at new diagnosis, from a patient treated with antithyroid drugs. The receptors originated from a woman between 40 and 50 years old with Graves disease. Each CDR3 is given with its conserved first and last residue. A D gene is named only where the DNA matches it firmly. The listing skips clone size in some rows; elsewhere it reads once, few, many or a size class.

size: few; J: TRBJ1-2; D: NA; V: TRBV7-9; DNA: TGTGCCAGCAGCTTAGTCATTGGTGGGGACGCCGACTATGGCTACACCTTC; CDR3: CASSLVIGGDADYGYTF
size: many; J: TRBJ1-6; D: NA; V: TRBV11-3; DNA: TGTGCCAGCAGCTTACAGGCCTATAATTCACCCCTCCACTTT; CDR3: CASSLQAYNSPLHF
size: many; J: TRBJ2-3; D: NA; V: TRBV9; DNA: TGTGCCAGCAGCGTATTCGGCGCGGAGCCGGATACGCAGTATTTT; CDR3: CASSVFGAEPDTQYF
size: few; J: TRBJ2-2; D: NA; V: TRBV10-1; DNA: TGCGCCAGCAGGCCATTATTGAACACCGGGGAGCTGTTTTTT; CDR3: CASRPLLNTGELFF
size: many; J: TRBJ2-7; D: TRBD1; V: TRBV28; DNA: TGTGCCAGCAGTACAACCGGGACAGGGGGCTTCGAGCAGTACTTC; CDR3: CASSTTGTGGFEQYF
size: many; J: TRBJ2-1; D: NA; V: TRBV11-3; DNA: TGTGCCAGCAGCTACTCTTCCGAGGCATACGGGGCATACAATGAGCAGTTCTTC; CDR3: CASSYSSEAYGAYNEQFF
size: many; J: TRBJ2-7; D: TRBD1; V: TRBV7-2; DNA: TGTGCCAGCAGCTTAGCGCAGACAGGGGGCGTGTACGAGCAGTACTTC; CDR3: CASSLAQTGGVYEQYF
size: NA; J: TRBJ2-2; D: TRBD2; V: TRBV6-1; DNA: TGTGCCAGCAGCCGAAATACCGGACTAGCGGGAGGGCCTATCGTCGGGGAGCTGTTTTTT; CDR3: CASSRNTGLAGGPIVGELFF
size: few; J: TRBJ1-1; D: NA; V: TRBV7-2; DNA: TGTGCCAGCGGACCGGAGGGGGGGCGAAGCACTGAAGCTTTCTTT; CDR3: CASGPEGGRSTEAFF
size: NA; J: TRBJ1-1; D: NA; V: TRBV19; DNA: TGTGCCAGTATGTGGGGGGGGAACACTGAAGCTTTCTTT; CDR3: CASMWGGNTEAFF
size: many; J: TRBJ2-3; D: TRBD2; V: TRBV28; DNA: TGTGCCAGCAGTTTACTAGCGGGGGCGGCCCATACGCAGTATTTT; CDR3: CASSLLAGAAHTQYF
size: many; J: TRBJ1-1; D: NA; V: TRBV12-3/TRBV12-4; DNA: TGTGCCAGCAGTTTAGTGGTGGGGGAAGGCACTGAAGCTTTCTTT; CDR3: CASSLVVGEGTEAFF
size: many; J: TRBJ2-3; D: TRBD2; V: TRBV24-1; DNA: TGTGCCACCAGTGACTCGAGACTAGCGGGATTGGCAGATACGCAGTATTTT; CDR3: CATSDSRLAGLADTQYF
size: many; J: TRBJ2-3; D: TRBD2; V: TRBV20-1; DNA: TGCAGTGCTAGTATGCCTAGCGGGAGGGCTAGCACAGATACGCAGTATTTT; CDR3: CSASMPSGRASTDTQYF
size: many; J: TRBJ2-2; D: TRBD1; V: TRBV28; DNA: TGTGCCAGCAGTTTAACAGGGGCCACCGGGGAGCTGTTTTTT; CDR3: CASSLTGATGELFF
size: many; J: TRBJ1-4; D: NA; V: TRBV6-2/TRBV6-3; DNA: TGTGCCAGCAGTGTAGGCACGCGTGAAAAACTGTTTTTT; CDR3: CASSVGTREKLFF
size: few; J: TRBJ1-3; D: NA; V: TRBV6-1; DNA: TGTGCCAGCAGTGTAGGTGGAAACACCATATATTTT; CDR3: CASSVGGNTIYF
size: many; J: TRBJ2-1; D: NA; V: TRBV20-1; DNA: TGCAGTGCTAGCGATTACCACAATGAGCAGTTCTTC; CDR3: CSASDYHNEQFF
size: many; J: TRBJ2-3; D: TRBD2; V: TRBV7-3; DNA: TGTGCCAGCAGCTCTCCGCCGCGACTAGCGGAGTACACAGATACGCAGTATTTT; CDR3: CASSSPPRLAEYTDTQYF
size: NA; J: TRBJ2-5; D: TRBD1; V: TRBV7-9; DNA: TGTGCCAGCAGCTCGTGGACAGGCCTAGCTTTACAAGAGACCCAGTACTTC; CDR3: CASSSWTGLALQETQYF
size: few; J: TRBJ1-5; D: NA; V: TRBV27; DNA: TGTGCCAGCAGTTTAACAGTGTCTCACAATCAGCCCCAGCATTTT; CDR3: CASSLTVSHNQPQHF
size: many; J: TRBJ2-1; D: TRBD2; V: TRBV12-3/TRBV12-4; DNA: TGTGCCAGCAGTTTAGCCCCGCTAGCGGGAGACCGCAATGAGCAGTTCTTC; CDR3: CASSLAPLAGDRNEQFF